This T cell receptor beta chain appears in the sequencing data of a study of T cell responses to AZD1222 COVID-19 vaccine. Only one count was recorded for this clone. What it recognizes is unknown. General observations from the study: Repertoire sampling was restricted to post-peak T cell response timepoints.

The method was immunoSEQ multiplex PCR; TCRdb's version includes in-frame clones alone and lacks a portion of them. The sample comprises 150,000 to 200,000 clones, roughly 93% of which are singletons, and about 1% rests with the top ten. In germline, CDR1 is SGHTA, CDR2 FQGNSA. This CDR3 has 14 amino acids. V dropped 4 bases and J dropped 0; count of bases not matched to a gene: 1. This clonotype originated in an adult in good health. The sample consisted of peripheral blood, taken on day 0 of AZD1222 vaccination. The chain employs TRBV7-2 and TRBJ1-1, with 8 positions matching TRBD1. The DNA of the CDR3 is TGTGCCAGCAGCTGGGACAGGCTGAACACTGAAGCTTTCTTT. Translation gives CASSWDRLNTEAFF.